The 14 T cell receptor beta chains in this list originate from one sample, sequenced in a study of cytomegalovirus exposure and HLA in healthy donors. PCR involved 60 Vbeta and 13 Jbeta primers. Profiling relied on immunoSEQ multiplex PCR, and the TCRdb table lists in-frame clones only, not all of them. The table lists approximately 160,000 clones, more than 80% of them singletons. Sequenced input: PBMCs. The origin of the receptors is a woman aged 18-29 years in good health and CMV-seronegative.

In DNA form, the CDR3 reads TGTGCCAGCAGCCCCGACGCGGGGAGAGCCAGGGAGCAGTACTTC. As protein: CASSPDAGRAREQYF. The V and J genes are TRBV5-6 and TRBJ2-7, with D tentatively TRBD2 (6 bases). V was trimmed by 4 bases and J by 7 bases, leaving 21 bases between them. CDR3 length: 15 residues. The V gene's germline CDR1 is SGHDT and CDR2 YYEEEE.

The chain recombines TRBV27 with TRBJ1-3, with D possibly being TRBD1 (5 bases). The CDR3 sequence is 14 residues long. The V gene lost 4 bases and the J gene lost 2 bases, with 9 bases spanning the gap. CDR1 and CDR2 from the germline V gene are MNHEY and SMNVEV (reference sequence). The CDR3 DNA reads as TGTGCCAGCAGTTCTCAGGGTCCTGGAAACACCATATATTTT. This encodes CASSSQGPGNTIYF.

The chain couples TRBV7-9 to TRBJ1-1, with D uncertain. Trimming pared 4 bases from V and 11 bases from J, leaving 17 bases between. Looked up from germline, CDR1 is SEHNR and CDR2 is FQNEAQ (reference sequence). The CDR3 has 13 residues. CDR3 nucleotide sequence: TGTGCCAGCAGCTACCGGGGAGTAGCTCAGGCTTTCTTT. Protein sequence: CASSYRGVAQAFF.

The chain joins TRBV4-2 to TRBJ2-1; TRBD2 matches at 8 bases. CDR3 size: 19 residues. The V gene's germline CDR1 is LGHNA and CDR2 YNFKEQ. V gave up 0 bases and J gave up 2 bases; unmatched junction bases: 12. This CDR3 reads CASSQDQAGVLGTYNEQFF. For the CDR3, the DNA is TGTGCCAGCAGCCAAGATCAAGCGGGAGTGCTTGGGACCTACAATGAGCAGTTCTTC.

The chain couples TRBV30 to TRBJ1-3; D perhaps matches TRBD1 (6 bases). CDR3 length: 13 residues. Germline V gives CDR1 GTSNPN, CDR2 SVGIG (reference sequence). V was trimmed by 0 bases and J by 6 bases, leaving 9 bases between them. CDR3 in DNA: TGTGCCTGGAGTGTCCACAGGGAAAACACCATATATTTT. Its protein is CAWSVHRENTIYF.

The count of this clone is one. The chain recombines TRBV18 with TRBJ2-2, with D tentatively TRBD2 (6 bases). From germline, CDR1 is KGHSH and CDR2 LQKENI. Trimming cost V 3 bases and J 7 bases, with 24 bases left between them. CDR3 length: 18 residues. The CDR3 loop reads CASSPLAAGLRPDGELFF. CDR3 bases: TGTGCCAGCTCACCCCTAGCCGCCGGACTAAGGCCGGACGGGGAGCTGTTTTTT.

This clone appeared a single time. The V and J genes are TRBV6-6 and TRBJ2-5; TRBD1 matches 9 bases. The CDR3 runs to 16 residues. Germline-derived CDR1 and CDR2 are MNHNY and SVGAGI (reference sequence). V was clipped by 2 bases and J by 3 bases; unmatched bases: 7. The CDR3: CASSYPGTGPEETQYF. The CDR3 DNA is TGTGCCAGCAGTTACCCAGGGACAGGGCCAGAAGAGACCCAGTACTTC.

This clone was observed once. V gene TRBV4-2 combines with J gene TRBJ2-3, with D uncertain. The CDR3 has 18 residues. Germline V lookup: CDR1 LGHNA, CDR2 YNFKEQ. V dropped 3 bases and J dropped 0 bases, with 19 bases sitting between them. CDR3 sequence reads: CASSQVPSTEPSTDTQYF. The CDR3 DNA reads TGTGCCAGCAGCCAGGTCCCGAGCACGGAGCCTAGCACAGATACGCAGTATTTT.

The J gene is TRBJ2-7, the V gene TRBV7-9, with 9 bases lining up with TRBD2. V lost 3 bases, J lost 5 bases, and 5 bases stayed unmatched. The CDR3 is 14 amino acids. CDR1 is SEHNR and CDR2 is FQNEAQ in the germline V gene (reference sequence). The CDR3 loop is CASSFSGSTHEQYF. DNA for the CDR3: TGTGCCAGCAGCTTTAGCGGGAGTACGCACGAGCAGTACTTC.

This sequence joins TRBV27 and TRBJ1-2; 8 nucleotides agree with TRBD1. The CDR3 extends over 14 amino acids. Germline V gene data show CDR1 as MNHEY and CDR2 as SMNVEV (reference sequence). The ends lost 2 bases at V and 5 bases at J; junction bases unmatched: 4. The CDR3 here is CASSLGQGFYGYTF. In DNA form, the CDR3 reads TGTGCCAGCAGTTTAGGACAGGGTTTTTATGGCTACACCTTC.

This chain links TRBV6-6 with TRBJ2-7; 11 bases agree with TRBD2. This CDR3 region has 15 residues. The V gene's germline CDR1 is MNHNY and CDR2 SVGAGI (reference sequence). With 0 bases clipped from V and 2 bases from J, the junction kept 0 bases outside the gene matches. CDR3 sequence reads: CASSYSTSGAYEQYF. The DNA for the CDR3 is TGTGCCAGCAGTTACTCGACTAGCGGGGCCTACGAGCAGTACTTC.

The J gene is TRBJ1-2, the V gene TRBV20-1; D gene ambiguous. Germline V gene lookup returns CDR1 DFQATT and CDR2 SNEGSKA (reference sequence). V dropped 3 bases and J dropped 12 bases, with 14 bases sitting between them. CDR3 length: 11 residues. Here the CDR3 reads CSARREYQDTF. CDR3 sequence (DNA): TGCAGTGCTAGGAGGGAATACCAGGACACCTTC.

The chain links TRBV7-3 to TRBJ2-2; weak D call: TRBD2 (6 bases). The V and J ends lost 5 bases and 0 bases respectively, with 16 bases between them. Germline V gene data show CDR1 as SGHTA and CDR2 as FQGTGA. CDR3 length: 17 amino acids. As DNA, the CDR3 is TGTGCCAGCAGCCCGCAAGTCGGGAGCCCGAACACCGGGGAGCTGTTTTTT. Amino acid sequence: CASSPQVGSPNTGELFF.

This clone was counted between two and nine times. This rearrangement joins TRBV5-5 to TRBJ2-7; possible D gene TRBD2, 6 bases. In germline, CDR1 is SGHKS, CDR2 YYEKEE (reference sequence). V lost 4 bases to trimming and J lost 0 bases, with 14 bases between them. The CDR3 consists of 15 residues. The CDR3 region has the DNA TGTGCCAGCAGCCTGGGACTCCAAGCCTCCTACGAGCAGTACTTC. It yields the protein CASSLGLQASYEQYF.